The present T cell receptor (beta chain) was sequenced within a study of blood T cell repertoires in COVID-19. About the study: T cells, B-cell-depleted T cells, or PBMCs provided the cDNA or gDNA that served as material.

Germline CDR1 MDHEN, CDR2 SYDVKM. The CDR3 sequence is 15 residues long. V was clipped by 3 bases and J by 2 bases; unmatched bases: 6. TCRdb's copy holds only in-frame clones and misses some; the assay was immunoSEQ multiplex PCR. The data contain roughly 200,000 clones, roughly 82% of them singletons. Sequenced input: peripheral blood. The chain recombines TRBV28 with TRBJ2-7, with 8 positions matching TRBD1. The clonotype comes from a human donor in a cohort sampled during active COVID-19. CDR3 bases: TGTGCCAGCAGTTTCGGGGACAGGCGAACCTACGAGCAGTACTTC. Translation gives CASSFGDRRTYEQYF.